Below, 3 T cell receptor beta chains from the same sample are listed, as sequenced in a study of CD8+ T cells in alopecia areata. Extracted RNA was reverse transcribed into cDNA, the sequencing template. Only in-frame clones appear in the TCRdb table, and some are missing; sequencing was by immunoSEQ multiplex PCR. Observed are roughly 260,000 clones, no singletons, with the top ten taking roughly 1.2%. A sort of pooled cutaneous lymph node cells used CD4, CD8alpha, NKG2D, NKG2ACE and other stains. Sequencing was carried out using CD4+ T cells sorted from a lymph node. The receptors were sampled from a C3H/HeJ mouse with alopecia areata. The strain is characterized by the MHC haplotype H2-k.

This clone was counted many times. Gene names follow the mouse nomenclature. The read ends 4 residues early relative to the CDR3; the germline J gene fills the gap. Other DNA sequences in the sample encode the same CDR3. The chain combines TRBV13-1 with TRBJ1-2, with 7 positions matching TRBD1. Trimming removed 3 bases from V and 0 bases from J; junction bases left unmatched: 2. Per the germline V gene, CDR1 is NSHNY and CDR2 is SYGAGN. The CDR3 runs 14 residues. CDR3 sequence: CASSGDRTNSDYTF. CDR3 DNA (partial): TGTGCCAGCAGTGGGGACAGAACAAACTCC.

On this clone: The genes are named according to mouse. Sequencing ends 3 residues short of the CDR3 end; the germline J gene provides the rest. V gene TRBV1 combines with J gene TRBJ1-6; D perhaps matches TRBD1 (6 bases). TRBJ1-6 is noted as an ORF with a role that remains uncertain. With 3 bases removed from V and 5 bases from J, the gap between germline ends came to 11 bases. The CDR3 contains 15 residues. Germline V CDR1 and CDR2: NSQYPW, LRSPGD (reference sequence). The sequenced part of the CDR3 DNA is TGCACCTGCAGTGCGAGGGGGGGGGATAATTCGCCC. The encoded protein is CTCSARGGDNSP. The entire CDR3 protein reads CTCSARGGDNSPLYF.

Only a few counts were recorded for this clone. The gene names here belong to mouse. The CDR3 end lies 4 residues beyond the end of the read and is filled in from the germline J gene. V gene TRBV19 combines with J gene TRBJ2-1, with 8 bases that match TRBD2. Germline V gene sequence: CDR1 FNHDT, CDR2 SITEND (reference sequence). The CDR3 extends over 14 amino acids. V trimming: 6 bases; J trimming: 1 base; junction bases outside the gene matches: 3. The sequenced CDR3 bases are TGTGCCAGCAAGACTGGGGTGAACTATGCT. As protein: CASKTGVNYA. The entire CDR3 protein is CASKTGVNYAEQFF.